The 16 T cell receptor beta chains below come from one sample, sequenced in a study of blood T cell repertoires in COVID-19 (dated by TCRdb to about 2020). Libraries were built with the immunoSEQ multiplex PCR assay. TCRdb mirrors the immuneACCESS table, restricted to in-frame sequences. Some clones are absent from its copies; in checked studies, under half trace to an unresolved V gene, and the reason for the others is unknown. Across this sample there are around 300,000 clones, with approximately 89% seen only once. Under 3% of the sample comes from the top ten. Sequencing input: PBMCs or T cells enriched from blood (not recorded which). These receptors were obtained from a woman aged 18-29 years who had recovered from COVID-19.

CDR3 in DNA: TGTGCCAGCAGCTTAGTCGCAGGGGACCCTCCCGCCCACGAGCAGTACTTC. Translating it yields CASSLVAGDPPAHEQYF. The J gene is TRBJ2-7, the V gene TRBV7-8, with D tentatively TRBD1 (6 bases). In germline, CDR1 is SGHVS, CDR2 FQNEAQ. The CDR3 runs to 17 residues. Trimming shortened V by 1 base and J by 5 bases, and 21 bases separated the two germline ends.

The chain recombines TRBV7-9 with TRBJ2-1; 7 bases agree with TRBD2. Trimming removed 5 bases from V and 8 bases from J; junction bases left unmatched: 6. Germline V gene lookup returns CDR1 SEHNR and CDR2 FQNEAQ (reference sequence). The CDR3 consists of 13 residues. CDR3 region: CASSPRLAHEQFF. In nucleotides, the CDR3 is TGTGCCAGCAGCCCGAGACTAGCCCATGAGCAGTTCTTC.

V and J are TRBV4-2 and TRBJ1-2; TRBD1 matches at 7 bases. Germline lookup yields CDR1 LGHNA and CDR2 YNFKEQ. The CDR3 is 18 amino acids. Losses at the gene ends were 0 bases for V and 0 bases for J; bases not matched to a gene: 10. The DNA of the CDR3 is TGTGCCAGCAGCCAAGATCTAAAGGGACAGACTACTAACTATGGCTACACCTTC. It translates to CASSQDLKGQTTNYGYTF.

This clone was seen a few times. The genes are TRBV3-1 (or the pseudogene TRBV3-2) and TRBJ1-5; maybe TRBD1 (5 bases). CDR3 length: 14 residues. Germline values: CDR1 LGHDT, CDR2 YNNKEL (reference sequence). Trimming removed 5 bases from V and 7 bases from J, with 15 bases in between. The CDR3 DNA sequence: TGTGCCAGCAGCTCCGGACATCTAGACCAGCCCCAGCATTTT. Translating gives CASSSGHLDQPQHF.

The V gene is TRBV3-1 (or the pseudogene TRBV3-2), the J gene TRBJ2-1; 8 positions match TRBD1. The CDR3 consists of 12 residues. The junction had 4 bases not matched to a gene; V was cut back by 0 bases and J by 15 bases. Germline V CDR1 and CDR2: LGHDT, YNNKEL (reference sequence). In DNA form, the CDR3 reads TGTGCCAGCAGCCAAGAGTGGGACAGGCGGTTCTTC. Protein: CASSQEWDRRFF.

This chain connects TRBV3-1 (or the pseudogene TRBV3-2) to TRBJ1-5; D ambiguous. The V end was cut by 0 bases, the J end by 7 bases, with 7 bases between. The germline V gene has CDR1 LGHDT and CDR2 YNNKEL (reference sequence). The CDR3 extends over 13 amino acids. The CDR3: CASSQEFRQPQHF. Here the CDR3 DNA reads TGTGCCAGCAGCCAAGAATTCCGGCAGCCCCAGCATTTT.

This sequence joins TRBV27 and TRBJ2-1, with a tentative D call TRBD2 (6 bases). The CDR3 loop spans 13 amino acids. Trimming stripped 3 bases from V and 7 bases from J, with 10 bases between. The V gene's germline CDR1 is MNHEY and CDR2 SMNVEV (reference sequence). The CDR3 DNA is TGTGCCAGCAGTTTTCTTCGGGGGAATGAGCAGTTCTTC. Residues: CASSFLRGNEQFF.

This clone was recorded a few times. The chain couples TRBV7-9 to TRBJ1-2; 7 bases are shared with TRBD1. The J segment lost 5 bases and the V segment lost 2 bases, leaving 14 bases of the junction unmatched. This CDR3 comprises 17 residues. In germline, CDR1 is SEHNR, CDR2 FQNEAQ (reference sequence). As DNA, the CDR3 is TGTGCCAGCAGCTTAAGTAGGACAGGATTGTGGGGGTATGGCTACACCTTC. It yields the protein CASSLSRTGLWGYGYTF.

This clone was observed a handful of times. The V gene is TRBV30, the J gene TRBJ1-2, with D possibly matching TRBD1 (5 bases). Trimming removed 2 bases from V and 5 bases from J, with 6 bases in between. The CDR3 is 11 residues long. CDR1 is GTSNPN, CDR2 SVGIG, per germline (reference sequence). The CDR3 is CAWSRGYGYTF. CDR3 bases: TGTGCCTGGAGTAGGGGATATGGCTACACCTTC.

The chain joins TRBV5-1 to TRBJ2-3; 9 bases are shared with TRBD1. CDR1 and CDR2 (germline): SGHRS, YFSETQ. The CDR3 consists of 15 residues. The V segment lost 1 base and the J segment 5 bases; nucleotides outside the gene matches: 5. The CDR3 sequence: CASSLWDRAEDTQYF. The CDR3 DNA reads as TGCGCCAGCAGCTTGTGGGACAGGGCTGAAGATACGCAGTATTTT. Combining the CDR3 with reference TRBV5-1 and TRBJ2-3 gives the whole variable domain KAGVTQTPRYLIKTRGQQVTLSCSPISGHRSVSWYQQTPGQGLQFLFEYFSETQRNKGNFPGRFSGRQFSNSRSEMNVSTLELGDSALYLCASSLWDRAEDTQYFGPGTRLTVL.

The chain employs TRBV2 and TRBJ2-1; D might be TRBD2 (5 bases). Trimming cost V 4 bases and J 8 bases, with 15 bases left between them. Germline V gene sequence: CDR1 SNHLY, CDR2 FYNNEI. The CDR3 totals 14 residues. The CDR3 loop is CASSALEGIDEQFF. The CDR3 DNA sequence: TGTGCCAGCAGTGCACTCGAGGGTATCGATGAGCAGTTCTTC.

This chain links TRBV3-1 (or the pseudogene TRBV3-2) with TRBJ2-2, with 13 bases that match TRBD2. With 3 bases clipped from V and 2 bases from J, the junction kept 9 bases outside the gene matches. The CDR3 runs to 19 residues. Germline V gene sequence: CDR1 LGHDT, CDR2 YNNKEL (reference sequence). The CDR3 DNA reads TGTGCCAGCAGCCACAAAACACTAGCGGGAGGGCCAAACACCGGGGAGCTGTTTTTT. The encoded protein is CASSHKTLAGGPNTGELFF.

V is TRBV4-1 and J is TRBJ2-3, with TRBD1 identical over 7 bases. Looked up from germline, CDR1 is MGHRA and CDR2 is YSYEKL. J was trimmed by 5 bases and V by 4 bases; bases with no gene match: 6. The CDR3 extends over 14 amino acids. The CDR3 region has the DNA TGCGCCAGCAGCCGGGGACAGCAACAAGATACGCAGTATTTT. Amino acids: CASSRGQQQDTQYF.

This rearrangement joins TRBV14 to TRBJ2-7, with 9 positions matching TRBD1. The junction had 4 bases not matched to a gene; V was cut back by 3 bases and J by 1 base. Per the germline V gene, CDR1 is SGHDN and CDR2 is FVKESK. CDR3 length: 15 residues. The CDR3 DNA reads as TGTGCCAGCAGCCACCCCGGGACAGGGTCCTACGAGCAGTACTTC. Its protein product is CASSHPGTGSYEQYF. Looking up the rest from reference TRBV14 and TRBJ2-7 gives the full variable domain: EAGVTQFPSHSVIEKGQTVTLRCDPISGHDNLYWYRRVMGKEIKFLLHFVKESKQDESGMPNNRFLAERTGGTYSTLKVQPAELEDSGVYFCASSHPGTGSYEQYFGPGTRLTVT.

The V and J genes are TRBV7-6 and TRBJ1-2; the D gene is possibly TRBD1 (6 bases). The CDR3 consists of 15 residues. V lost 5 bases and J lost 8, with 21 bases in between. Per germline, CDR1 SGHVS and CDR2 FNYEAQ. The CDR3 reads CASSPTGGWSGGYTF. The CDR3 DNA sequence: TGTGCCAGCAGCCCCACGGGGGGCTGGTCAGGGGGCTACACCTTC. Full variable domain (remainder filled in from reference TRBV7-6 and TRBJ1-2): GAGVSQSPRYKVTKRGQDVALRCDPISGHVSLYWYRQALGQGPEFLTYFNYEAQQDKSGLPNDRFSAERPEGSISTLTIQRTEQRDSAMYRCASSPTGGWSGGYTFGSGTRLTVV.

The chain links TRBV11-3 to TRBJ1-3, with D tentatively TRBD1 (6 bases). CDR1 is SGHNT, CDR2 YENEEA, per germline. The V end lost 2 bases, the J end lost 4 bases, and 9 bases lay between the germline ends. The CDR3 loop spans 14 amino acids. In nucleotides, the CDR3 is TGTGCCAGCAGCTTATACAGGGACGGAAACACCATATATTTT. It codes for CASSLYRDGNTIYF.